This is a list of T cell receptor beta chains from one sample in a study of T cell changes during pregnancy in multiple sclerosis. Generated by immunoSEQ multiplex PCR, the TCRdb table keeps only in-frame clones and is missing some. The top ten clones hold roughly a sixth of a sample with about 17,000 clones, 84% of them seen once. This specimen consisted of CD8+ T cells from peripheral blood mononuclear cells, obtained in the third trimester of pregnancy. These receptors were collected from a female donor in good health, enrolled as a control in a pregnancy study. Both conserved end residues are part of each CDR3. The D gene is left open where the match is weak. Where a row states a size, it is once, few, many or the class of an expanded clone; other rows omit it.

>.|.|13|TRBV5-4|TRBJ2-2
CASSLRESGELFF
TGTGCCAGCAGCTTGCGGGAGTCCGGGGAGCTGTTTTTT
>.|.|18|TRBV12-2|TRBJ2-6
CASRLRISTQSRANVLTF
TGTGCAAGTCGCCTTCGCATCTCCACACAAAGTCGGGCCAACGTCCTGACTTTC
>once|TRBD2|14|TRBV6-5|TRBJ2-5
CASSLTGRGETQYF
TGTGCCAGCAGTTTAACGGGGAGGGGTGAGACCCAGTACTTC
>.|TRBD1|14|TRBV19|TRBJ2-7
CASSSGQGLSEQYF
TGTGCCAGTAGTTCGGGACAGGGCCTGAGCGAGCAGTACTTC
>once|TRBD1|14|TRBV29-1|TRBJ2-7
CSVTPWDREYEQYF
TGCAGCGTAACGCCTTGGGACAGGGAATACGAGCAGTACTTC
>.|TRBD2|14|TRBV7-9|TRBJ2-7
CASTSRGGFYEQYF
TGTGCCAGCACCTCTAGGGGAGGGTTCTACGAGCAGTACTTC
>once|.|16|TRBV27|TRBJ2-3
CASSFQPGRGTDTQYF
TGTGCCAGCAGTTTTCAACCGGGCCGAGGGACAGATACGCAGTATTTT
>.|TRBD2|18|TRBV5-5|TRBJ2-2
CASSLGLAGGANTGELFF
TGTGCCAGCAGCTTGGGTCTAGCGGGGGGAGCGAACACCGGGGAGCTGTTTTTT
>.|.|11|TRBV20-1|TRBJ1-1
CSASWSTEAFF
TGCAGTGCTAGCTGGAGCACTGAAGCTTTCTTT
>.|TRBD1|13|TRBV10-2|TRBJ1-1
CASTPTGATEAFF
TGCGCCAGCACGCCGACAGGGGCCACTGAAGCTTTCTTT
>.|TRBD1|18|TRBV7-9|TRBJ1-3
CASSLQDRVLNSGNTIYF
TGTGCCAGCAGCTTACAGGACAGGGTCTTAAACTCTGGAAACACCATATATTTT
>.|TRBD1|12|TRBV2|TRBJ2-1
CASDRGSGEQFF
TGTGCCAGCGACAGGGGCAGCGGTGAGCAGTTCTTC
>.|.|14|TRBV6-5|TRBJ2-1
CASRTDSSYNEQFF
TGTGCCAGCAGAACTGATAGCTCCTACAATGAGCAGTTCTTC